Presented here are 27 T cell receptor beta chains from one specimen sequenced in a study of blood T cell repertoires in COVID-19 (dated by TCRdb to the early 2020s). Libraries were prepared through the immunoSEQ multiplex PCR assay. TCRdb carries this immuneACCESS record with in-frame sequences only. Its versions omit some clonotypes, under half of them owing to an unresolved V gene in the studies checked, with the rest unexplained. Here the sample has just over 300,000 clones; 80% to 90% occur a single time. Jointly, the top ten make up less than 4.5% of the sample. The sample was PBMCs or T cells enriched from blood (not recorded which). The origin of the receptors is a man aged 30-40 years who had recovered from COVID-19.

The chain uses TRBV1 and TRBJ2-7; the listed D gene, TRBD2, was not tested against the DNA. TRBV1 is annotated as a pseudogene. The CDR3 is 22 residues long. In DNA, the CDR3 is TGCACCAGCAGCCAAGATGGGGTCGGGGTAGCGGGAGATTCCGAAAGCTCCTACGAGCAGTACTTC. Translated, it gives CTSSQDGVGVAGDSESSYEQYF.

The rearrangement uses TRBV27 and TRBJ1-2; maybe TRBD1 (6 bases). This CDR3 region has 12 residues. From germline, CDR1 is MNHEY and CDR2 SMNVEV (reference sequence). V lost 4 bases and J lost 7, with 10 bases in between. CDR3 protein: CASSSRGGGYTF. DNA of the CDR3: TGTGCCAGCAGTTCCAGGGGTGGTGGCTACACCTTC.

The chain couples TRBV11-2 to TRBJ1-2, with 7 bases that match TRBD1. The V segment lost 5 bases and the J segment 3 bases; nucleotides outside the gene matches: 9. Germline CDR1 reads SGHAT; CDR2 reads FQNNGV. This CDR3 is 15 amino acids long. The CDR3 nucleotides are TGTGCCAGCAGCCTGCCCGGGACAGTTGACTATGGCTACACCTTC. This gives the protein CASSLPGTVDYGYTF. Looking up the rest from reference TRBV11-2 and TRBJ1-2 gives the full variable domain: EAGVAQSPRYKIIEKRQSVAFWCNPISGHATLYWYQQILGQGPKLLIQFQNNGVVDDSQLPKDRFSAERLKGVDSTLKIQPAKLEDSAVYLCASSLPGTVDYGYTFGSGTRLTVV.

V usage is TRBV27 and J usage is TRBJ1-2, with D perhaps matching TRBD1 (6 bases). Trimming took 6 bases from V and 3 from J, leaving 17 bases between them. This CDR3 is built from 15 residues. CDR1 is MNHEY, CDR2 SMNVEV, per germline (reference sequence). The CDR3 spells CASSWDRDIDYGYTF. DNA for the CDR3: TGTGCCAGCAGCTGGGACCGGGACATCGACTATGGCTACACCTTC.

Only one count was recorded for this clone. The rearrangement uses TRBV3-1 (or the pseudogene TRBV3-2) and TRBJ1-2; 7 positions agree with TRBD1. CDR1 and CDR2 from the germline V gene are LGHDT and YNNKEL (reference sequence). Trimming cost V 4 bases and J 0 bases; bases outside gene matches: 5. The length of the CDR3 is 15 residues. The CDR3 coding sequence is TGTGCCAGCAGCCCATCGGGGACAGCTAACTATGGCTACACCTTC. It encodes CASSPSGTANYGYTF.

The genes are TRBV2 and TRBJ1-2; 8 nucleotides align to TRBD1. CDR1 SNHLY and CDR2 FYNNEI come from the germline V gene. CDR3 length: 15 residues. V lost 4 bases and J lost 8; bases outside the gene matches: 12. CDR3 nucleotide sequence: TGTGCCAGCAGTGTTATAGGACAGGGTGGGGCAGGCTACACCTTC. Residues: CASSVIGQGGAGYTF.

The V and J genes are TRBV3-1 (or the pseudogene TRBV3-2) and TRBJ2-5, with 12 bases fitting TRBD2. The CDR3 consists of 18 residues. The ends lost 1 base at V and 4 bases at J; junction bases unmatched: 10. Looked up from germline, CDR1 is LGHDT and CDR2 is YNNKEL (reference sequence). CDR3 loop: CASSQGFTSGGTGETQYF. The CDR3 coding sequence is TGTGCCAGCAGCCAAGGTTTCACTAGCGGGGGGACGGGAGAGACCCAGTACTTC.

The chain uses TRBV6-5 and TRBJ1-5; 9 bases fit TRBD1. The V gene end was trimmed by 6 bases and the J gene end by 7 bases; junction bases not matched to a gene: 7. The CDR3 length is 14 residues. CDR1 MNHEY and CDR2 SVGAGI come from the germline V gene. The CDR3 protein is CASRPTGGEQPQHF. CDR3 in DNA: TGTGCCAGCAGACCGACAGGGGGGGAACAGCCCCAGCATTTT.

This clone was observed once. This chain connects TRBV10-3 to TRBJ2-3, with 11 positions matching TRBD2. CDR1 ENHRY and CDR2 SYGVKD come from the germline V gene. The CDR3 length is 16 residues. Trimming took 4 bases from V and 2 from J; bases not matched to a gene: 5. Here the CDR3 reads CAISGGTSGITDTQYF. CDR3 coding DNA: TGTGCCATCAGTGGCGGGACTAGCGGAATCACAGATACGCAGTATTTT.

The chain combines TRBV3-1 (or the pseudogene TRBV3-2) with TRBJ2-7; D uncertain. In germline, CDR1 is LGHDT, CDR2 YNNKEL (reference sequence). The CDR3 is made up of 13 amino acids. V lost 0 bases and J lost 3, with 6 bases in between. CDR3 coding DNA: TGTGCCAGCAGCCAAGATAACAGCTACGAGCAGTACTTC. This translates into CASSQDNSYEQYF.

The CDR3 nucleotides read TGTGCCAGCATTGGGCAAAACACCGGGGAGCTGTTTTTT. Protein: CASIGQNTGELFF. The chain employs TRBV28 and TRBJ2-2; D is uncertain. CDR1 and CDR2 (germline): MDHEN, SYDVKM. With 7 bases removed from V and 2 bases from J, the gap between germline ends came to 8 bases. The CDR3 contains 13 residues.

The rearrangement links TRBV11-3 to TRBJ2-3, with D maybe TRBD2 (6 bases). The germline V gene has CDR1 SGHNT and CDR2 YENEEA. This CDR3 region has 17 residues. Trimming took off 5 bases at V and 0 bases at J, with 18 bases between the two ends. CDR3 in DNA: TGTGCCAGCAGCCCCGGTGGGCGAGGGACTAGCACAGATACGCAGTATTTT. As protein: CASSPGGRGTSTDTQYF. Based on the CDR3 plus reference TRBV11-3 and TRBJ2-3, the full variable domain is EAGVVQSPRYKIIEKKQPVAFWCNPISGHNTLYWYLQNLGQGPELLIRYENEEAVDDSQLPKDRFSAERLKGVDSTLKIQPAELGDSAVYLCASSPGGRGTSTDTQYFGPGTRLTVL.

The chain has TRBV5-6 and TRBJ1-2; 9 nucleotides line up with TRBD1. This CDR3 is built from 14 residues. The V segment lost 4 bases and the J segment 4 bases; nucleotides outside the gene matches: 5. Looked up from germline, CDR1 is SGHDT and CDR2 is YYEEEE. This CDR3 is CASSRGQGPYGYTF. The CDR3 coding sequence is TGTGCCAGCAGCCGGGGACAGGGACCCTATGGCTACACCTTC.

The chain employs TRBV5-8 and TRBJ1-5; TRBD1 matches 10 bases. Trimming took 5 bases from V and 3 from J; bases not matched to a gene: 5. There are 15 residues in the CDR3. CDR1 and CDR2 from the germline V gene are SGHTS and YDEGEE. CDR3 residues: CASRRDRGYNQPQHF. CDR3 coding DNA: TGTGCCAGCAGGCGGGACAGGGGATACAATCAGCCCCAGCATTTT.

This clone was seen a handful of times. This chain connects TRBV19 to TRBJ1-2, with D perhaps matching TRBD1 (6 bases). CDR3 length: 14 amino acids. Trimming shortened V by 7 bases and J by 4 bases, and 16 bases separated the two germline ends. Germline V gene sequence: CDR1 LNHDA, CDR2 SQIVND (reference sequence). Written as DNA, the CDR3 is TGTGCCAGTAAAGGGTCTTGGACAGCCTATGGCTACACCTTC. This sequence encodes CASKGSWTAYGYTF.

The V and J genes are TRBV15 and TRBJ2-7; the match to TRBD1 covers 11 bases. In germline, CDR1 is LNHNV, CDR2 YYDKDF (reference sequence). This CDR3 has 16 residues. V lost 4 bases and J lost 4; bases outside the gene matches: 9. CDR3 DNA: TGTGCCACCAGCATCAGGGGACAGGGGGGAGATTACGAGCAGTACTTC. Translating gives CATSIRGQGGDYEQYF. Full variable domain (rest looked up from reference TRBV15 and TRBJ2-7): DAMVIQNPRYQVTQFGKPVTLSCSQTLNHNVMYWYQQKSSQAPKLLFHYYDKDFNNEADTPDNFQSRRPNTSFCFLDIRSPGLGDTAMYLCATSIRGQGGDYEQYFGPGTRLTVT.

The chain's CDR3 is CASSSDRGDTQYF. The DNA of the CDR3 is TGCGCCAGCAGCTCAGACAGGGGGGATACGCAGTATTTT. This chain links TRBV5-1 with TRBJ2-3; the match to TRBD1 covers 9 bases. Germline CDR1 and CDR2: SGHRS and YFSETQ. The CDR3 spans 13 residues. Losses at the gene ends were 3 bases for V and 6 bases for J; bases not matched to a gene: 2.

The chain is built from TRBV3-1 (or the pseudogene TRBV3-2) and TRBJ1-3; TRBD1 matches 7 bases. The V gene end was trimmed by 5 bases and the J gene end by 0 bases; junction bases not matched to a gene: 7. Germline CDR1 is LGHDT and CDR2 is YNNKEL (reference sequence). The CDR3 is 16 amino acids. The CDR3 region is CASSGRTGLSGNTIYF. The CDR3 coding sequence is TGTGCCAGCAGCGGAAGGACAGGCCTCTCTGGAAACACCATATATTTT.

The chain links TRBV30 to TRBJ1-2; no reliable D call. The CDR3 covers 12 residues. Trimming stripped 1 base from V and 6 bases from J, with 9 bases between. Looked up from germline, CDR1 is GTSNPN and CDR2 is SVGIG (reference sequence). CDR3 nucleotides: TGTGCCTGGAGTGGGCAGGTAGATGGCTACACCTTC. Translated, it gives CAWSGQVDGYTF.

CDR3 protein: CAWSVQGDTEAFF. CDR3 sequence (DNA): TGTGCCTGGAGTGTCCAAGGGGACACTGAAGCTTTCTTT. The chain couples TRBV30 to TRBJ1-1, with D possibly TRBD1 on 5 matching bases. The germline V gene encodes CDR1 GTSNPN and CDR2 SVGIG (reference sequence). The CDR3 totals 13 residues. Trimming cost V 0 bases and J 3 bases, with 8 bases left between them.

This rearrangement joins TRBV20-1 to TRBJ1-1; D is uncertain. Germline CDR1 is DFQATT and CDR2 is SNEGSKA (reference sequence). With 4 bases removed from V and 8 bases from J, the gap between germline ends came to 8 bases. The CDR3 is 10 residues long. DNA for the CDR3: TGCAGTGCTACTGGTGGCGAAGCTTTCTTT. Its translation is CSATGGEAFF.

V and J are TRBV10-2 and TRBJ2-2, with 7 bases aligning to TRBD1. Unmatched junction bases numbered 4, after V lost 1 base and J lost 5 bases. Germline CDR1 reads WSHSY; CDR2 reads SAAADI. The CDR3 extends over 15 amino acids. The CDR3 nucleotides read TGCGCCAGCAGTGAGTTGCAGGGGGTGACCGGGGAGCTGTTTTTT. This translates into CASSELQGVTGELFF.

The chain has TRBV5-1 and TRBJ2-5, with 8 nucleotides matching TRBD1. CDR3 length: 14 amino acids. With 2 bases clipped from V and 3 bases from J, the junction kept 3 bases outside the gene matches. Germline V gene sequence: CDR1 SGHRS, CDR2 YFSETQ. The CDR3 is CASSFQGAEETQYF. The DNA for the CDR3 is TGCGCCAGCAGCTTCCAGGGGGCGGAAGAGACCCAGTACTTC.

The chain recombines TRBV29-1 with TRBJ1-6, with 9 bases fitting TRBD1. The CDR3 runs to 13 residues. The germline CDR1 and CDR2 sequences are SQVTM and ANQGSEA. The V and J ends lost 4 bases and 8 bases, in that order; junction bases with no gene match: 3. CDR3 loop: CSVVDRGDSPLHF. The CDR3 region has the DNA TGCAGCGTTGTGGACAGGGGAGATTCACCCCTCCACTTT.

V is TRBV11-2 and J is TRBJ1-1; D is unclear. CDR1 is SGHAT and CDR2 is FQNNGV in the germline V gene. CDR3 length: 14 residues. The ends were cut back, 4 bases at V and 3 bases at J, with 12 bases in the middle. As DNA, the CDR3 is TGTGCCAGCAGCTCCCAACCGCCGGACACTGAAGCTTTCTTT. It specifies CASSSQPPDTEAFF.

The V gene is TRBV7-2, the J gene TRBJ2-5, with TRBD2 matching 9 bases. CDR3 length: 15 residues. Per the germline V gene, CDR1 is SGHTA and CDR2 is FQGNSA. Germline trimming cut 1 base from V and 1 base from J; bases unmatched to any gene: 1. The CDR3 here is CASSLGGLAQETQYF. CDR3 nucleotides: TGTGCCAGCAGCTTAGGGGGACTAGCCCAAGAGACCCAGTACTTC.

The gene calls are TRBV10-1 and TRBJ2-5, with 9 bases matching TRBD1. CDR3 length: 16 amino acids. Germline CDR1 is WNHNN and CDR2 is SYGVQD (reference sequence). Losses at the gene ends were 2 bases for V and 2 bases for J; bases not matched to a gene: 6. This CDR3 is CASSEGGTGHQETQYF. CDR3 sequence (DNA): TGCGCCAGCAGTGAGGGGGGGACAGGGCATCAAGAGACCCAGTACTTC.